This TCR beta chain was identified in a study of spatial heterogeneity in lung cancer. Germline V gives CDR1 MNHEY, CDR2 SVGAGI. The V end was cut by 5 bases, the J end by 6 bases, with 14 bases between. The CDR3 is 13 residues long. The presence of a unique molecular identifier marked each TCR cDNA molecule. One entry per CDR3 protein, called by TCRdb with MiXCR from the 5' RACE reads. This table has around 45,000 distinct CDR3 sequences, around 11% appearing once. As to time point: sample taken at primary tumor resection. Unsorted whole RNA samples from tumor, nontumor lung or frozen PBMC were sequenced. Study-wide findings and caveats: Resection saw ubiquitous expanded tumor TCRs appear in blood more than follow-up did.

As concerns this clonotype: Antigen specificity is unknown.

This sample comprised PBMCs, obtained at surgery. The J gene is TRBJ2-7, the V gene TRBV6-5, with D perhaps matching TRBD2 (5 bases). The receptor's source is a female donor with early-stage non-small cell lung cancer. The CDR3 protein is CASSGPGLGEQYF. The CDR3 DNA reads as TGTGCCAGCAGTGGGCCGGGGTTGGGCGAGCAGTACTTC.